The clone carrying this T cell receptor beta chain was counted a single time. Germline CDR1 is SGHAT and CDR2 is FQNNGV. The CDR3 spans 14 residues. The ends were cut back, 5 bases at V and 0 bases at J, with 10 bases in the middle. Study processing details: Reference gene primer amplification gave nucleated cell count estimates. Repertoires were generated with immunoSEQ multiplex PCR, while TCRdb's copy carries only in-frame clones and drops some. V, J and clone size are taken as reported in that table, and D and trimming were inferred from the DNA itself. The sample holds about 300,000 clones, about nine tenths seen once. The entry originates in a study of blood T cell repertoires in COVID-19. Study at large: PBMCs, B-cell-depleted T cells, or T cells provided the cDNA or gDNA that made up the material.

The chain uses TRBV11-2 and TRBJ1-1; a possible D gene is TRBD1 (5 bases). The receptor comes from a woman between 25 and 40 years old with COVID-19, enrolled during active disease. Sequenced input: peripheral blood. CDR3 residues: CASSPGGLNTEAFF. Here the CDR3 DNA reads TGTGCCAGCAGCCCGGGGGGATTGAACACTGAAGCTTTCTTT.